This T cell receptor (beta chain) emerged from a study of a mutant IDH1 vaccine in newly diagnosed glioma. Study-wide results and limits: Vaccine-induced responses were seen in more than 90% of patients, spanning several MHC alleles.

Trimming cost V 4 bases and J 7 bases, with 25 bases left between them. Germline loops: CDR1 GTSNPN, CDR2 SVGIG (reference sequence). The length of the CDR3 is 17 residues. As for this clone: Antigen: not known.

Sequenced by immunoSEQ multiplex PCR; TCRdb stores in-frame clones only, minus some. The profile shows approximately 70,000 clones, around 79% of them singletons. The time point here: baseline, week 1 (first vaccination visit). The treatment: pre-vaccination baseline after standard-of-care therapy. The chain couples TRBV30 to TRBJ2-2, with D perhaps matching TRBD2 (6 bases). Material: PBMCs, obtained from a glioma patient treated with radiotherapy, temozolomide or both. The sequence was collected from a man aged 45-65 years with glioma. Written as DNA, the CDR3 is TGTGCCTGGACTTTCGCCCGGGACTTTTTTAGTGGCGGGGAGCTGTTTTTT. Protein product: CAWTFARDFFSGGELFF.